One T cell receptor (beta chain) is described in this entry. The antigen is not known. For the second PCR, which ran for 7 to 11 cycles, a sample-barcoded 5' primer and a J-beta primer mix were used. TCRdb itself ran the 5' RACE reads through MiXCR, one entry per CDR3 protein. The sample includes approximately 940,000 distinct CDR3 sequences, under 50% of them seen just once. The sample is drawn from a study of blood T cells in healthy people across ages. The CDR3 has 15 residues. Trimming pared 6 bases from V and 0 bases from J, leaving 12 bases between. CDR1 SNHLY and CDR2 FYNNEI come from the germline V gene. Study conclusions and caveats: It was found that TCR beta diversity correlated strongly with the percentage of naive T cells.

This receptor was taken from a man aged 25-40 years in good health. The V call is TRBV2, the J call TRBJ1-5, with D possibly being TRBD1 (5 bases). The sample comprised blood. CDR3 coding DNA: TGTGCCAGCAGAGCCCTGACAGATAGCAATCAGCCCCAGCATTTT. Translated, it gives CASRALTDSNQPQHF.